This paragraph covers one T cell receptor (beta chain) sequence. This table comes from immunoSEQ multiplex PCR, and its TCRdb copy is limited to in-frame clones, with some not included. The table has 90,000 to 120,000 clones, 92% seen once. Trimming removed 5 bases from V and 6 bases from J, with 16 bases in between. The V gene's germline CDR1 is SEHNR and CDR2 FQNEAQ (reference sequence). The CDR3 totals 15 residues. These data belong to a study of T cell responses to AZD1222 COVID-19 vaccine. The receptor comes from an adult who received the AZD1222 COVID-19 vaccine. The source material was peripheral blood, sampled 28 days after the second AZD1222 dose. V usage is TRBV7-9 and J usage is TRBJ2-2; D is unresolved. The CDR3 region has the DNA TGTGCCAGCAGCCGAGGAAGGGCGCGCCCCGGGGAGCTGTTTTTT. As protein: CASSRGRARPGELFF.